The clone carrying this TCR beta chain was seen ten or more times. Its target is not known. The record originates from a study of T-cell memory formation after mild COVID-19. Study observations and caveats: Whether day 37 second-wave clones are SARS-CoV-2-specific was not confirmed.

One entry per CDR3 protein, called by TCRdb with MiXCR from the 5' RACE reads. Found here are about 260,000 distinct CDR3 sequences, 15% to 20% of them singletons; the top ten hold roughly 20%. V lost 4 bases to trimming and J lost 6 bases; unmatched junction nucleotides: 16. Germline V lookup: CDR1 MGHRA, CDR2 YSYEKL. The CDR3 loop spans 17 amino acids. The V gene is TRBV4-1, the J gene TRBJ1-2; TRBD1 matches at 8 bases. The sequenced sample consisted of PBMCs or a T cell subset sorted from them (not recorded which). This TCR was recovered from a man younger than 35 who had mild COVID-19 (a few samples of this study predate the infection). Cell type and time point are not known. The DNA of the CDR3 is TGCGCCAGCAGCCCAGATGGAGGACAGGGTGCTCTCCATGGCTACACCTTC. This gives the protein CASSPDGGQGALHGYTF.